Listed below are T cell receptor beta chains from one sample, sequenced in a study of T-cell memory formation after mild COVID-19. A single record per CDR3 protein comes from TCRdb applying MiXCR to the 5' RACE reads. The sample includes around 420,000 distinct CDR3 sequences, roughly 24% seen only once; the top ten take 8.8%. The specimen was PBMCs or a T cell subset sorted from them (not recorded which). These receptors came from an adult woman who had mild COVID-19 (a few samples of this study predate the infection). Cell type and time point are not known. CDR3s include the opening cysteine and the closing phenylalanine or tryptophan. D genes are given only for firm matches. Size tells how often a clone was seen (once, few, many) or the class of an expanded clone, and some rows leave it out.

j_call,v_call,d_call,clone_size,cdr3_nt,cdr3_aa
TRBJ1-4,TRBV5-1,NA,NA,TGCGCCAGCAGCCCCCTGGGACAAGAAGGTGAAAAACTGTTTTTT,CASSPLGQEGEKLFF
TRBJ1-3,TRBV12-5,TRBD1,NA,TGTGCTAGTGGTTTGGCCTCAGGGGGCAGAAACACCATATATTTT,CASGLASGGRNTIYF
TRBJ2-7,TRBV7-2,NA,once,TGTGCCAGCAGCTTAGGCGGCCAACTCTACGAGCAGTACTTC,CASSLGGQLYEQYF
TRBJ2-7,TRBV5-1,NA,few,TGCGCCAGCAGCCCCGTGAGGCCCCACGAGCAGTACTTC,CASSPVRPHEQYF
TRBJ2-2,TRBV24-1,NA,NA,TGTGCCACCAGTGAGCGACTAAGAGGAGCCGGGGAGCTGTTTTTT,CATSERLRGAGELFF
TRBJ2-6,TRBV19,NA,few,TGTGCCAGTACCCACGGGGGATCCGGGGCCAACGTCCTGACTTTC,CASTHGGSGANVLTF
TRBJ1-2,TRBV5-1,NA,NA,TGCGCCAGCAGACCCGACAGTGGTAACTATGGCTACACCTTC,CASRPDSGNYGYTF
TRBJ2-1,TRBV10-3,TRBD2,NA,TGTGCCATCAGTGGGTCTAGCGGGAGGTTCCCTGATGAGCAGTTCTTC,CAISGSSGRFPDEQFF
TRBJ2-3,TRBV20-1,TRBD1,NA,TGCAGTGCTAAGCCGCCGGACAGGGACACAGATACGCAGTATTTT,CSAKPPDRDTDTQYF
TRBJ2-2,TRBV7-8,TRBD1,NA,TGTGCCAGCAGCACTCGAATACGGACAGGGGGCGGGGGGGAGCTGTTTTTT,CASSTRIRTGGGGELFF
TRBJ2-7,TRBV5-1,NA,NA,TGCGCCAGCAGCTATACAGGGGGGGAGACCTACGAGCAGTACTTC,CASSYTGGETYEQYF
TRBJ1-2,TRBV20-1,NA,few,TGCAGTGCTGTCCTCCGGTTGAGTGGTGGCTACACCTTC,CSAVLRLSGGYTF
TRBJ1-6,TRBV19,TRBD1,NA,TGTGCCAGTAGTCCCGGGACAGGGGAAAGTTATAATTCACCCCTCCACTTT,CASSPGTGESYNSPLHF
TRBJ2-2,TRBV7-2,TRBD2,NA,TGTGCCAGCAGCCCTCGGACTAGAGTGAACACCGGGGAGCTGTTTTTT,CASSPRTRVNTGELFF
TRBJ2-7,TRBV12-3/TRBV12-4,NA,many,TGTGCCAGCTCACTAGCCCGCGGGTACGAGCAGTACTTC,CASSLARGYEQYF
TRBJ2-7,TRBV12-3/TRBV12-4,NA,few,TGTGCCAGCAGGCCCAGCGGAACCTACGAGCAGTACTTC,CASRPSGTYEQYF
TRBJ2-3,TRBV10-3,TRBD1,NA,TGTGCCATCAGGCCGGGACAGGGGTCAGATACGCAGTATTTT,CAIRPGQGSDTQYF
TRBJ2-1,TRBV12-3/TRBV12-4,TRBD2,NA,TGTGCCAGCACTACGAGACTAGCGGGAGTTGAGGTGCAGTTCTTC,CASTTRLAGVEVQFF
TRBJ2-3,TRBV27,TRBD1,many,TGTGCCAGCAGTCGGGACAGGGTGATAGATACGCAGTATTTT,CASSRDRVIDTQYF
TRBJ2-2,TRBV27,NA,few,TGTGCCAGCAGTTTAAACGGGGAGCTGTTTTTT,CASSLNGELFF
TRBJ1-5,TRBV24-1,NA,few,TGTGCCACCAGTGATTTGTGGTCCAATCAGCCCCAGCATTTT,CATSDLWSNQPQHF
TRBJ2-7,TRBV6-2/TRBV6-3,NA,few,TGTGCCAGCAGTCTCGTGGGACCCAGGGAGCAGTACTTC,CASSLVGPREQYF
TRBJ1-1,TRBV2,TRBD1,NA,TGTGCCAGCAGTGTATCCAGGGGGTCTGGCACTGAAGCTTTCTTT,CASSVSRGSGTEAFF
TRBJ1-5,TRBV12-3/TRBV12-4,NA,NA,TGTGCCAGCAGTTTTATCGGCAGGGGCGGTCAGCCCCAGCATTTT,CASSFIGRGGQPQHF
TRBJ2-7,TRBV7-9,TRBD1,few,TGTGCCAGCAGTCGTGGGGACAGGGGTATCTACGAGCAGTACTTC,CASSRGDRGIYEQYF
TRBJ2-2,TRBV7-6,NA,NA,TGTGCCAGCAGCTTAGCAGGGGACGGCGGGGAGCTGTTTTTT,CASSLAGDGGELFF
TRBJ1-1,TRBV9,NA,few,TGTGCCAGCAGCCCTCCGGGACACATGAACACTGAAGCTTTCTTT,CASSPPGHMNTEAFF
TRBJ1-1,TRBV20-1,NA,few,TGCAGTGCTTCTCCCCAGGGCACTGAAGCTTTCTTT,CSASPQGTEAFF
TRBJ2-7,TRBV24-1,TRBD1,NA,TGTGCCACCAGTGATAACCGGGACAGGCGAACCTACGAGCAGTACTTC,CATSDNRDRRTYEQYF
TRBJ2-4,TRBV27,TRBD2,NA,TGTGCCAGCAGCCGAGCCCCTAGCGGGAAGGTCGGGAACTTTCAGTACTTC,CASSRAPSGKVGNFQYF
TRBJ1-1,TRBV3-1,NA,few,TGTGCCAGCAGCCAAGAGGGAACAGCCGAAGCTTTCTTT,CASSQEGTAEAFF
TRBJ2-7,TRBV6-2/TRBV6-3,TRBD2,NA,TGTGCCAGCAGTTACTCCTTGGCTAGCGGGCCCTACGAGCAGTACTTC,CASSYSLASGPYEQYF
TRBJ2-7,TRBV19,TRBD1,few,TGTGCCAGTAGTACGAGGGACAGTTACCTCTACGAGCAGTACTTC,CASSTRDSYLYEQYF
TRBJ1-1,TRBV7-6,NA,NA,TGTGCCAGCAGCTTAGGGGGGGGAGTCAGTGAAGCTTTCTTT,CASSLGGGVSEAFF
TRBJ2-1,TRBV7-9,TRBD1,NA,TGTGCCAGCAGCTTAGCGGGACAGAGTCGGGGGCAGTTCTTC,CASSLAGQSRGQFF
TRBJ2-3,TRBV7-2,NA,few,TGTGCCAGCCCAAAAAGGCGGGGCCGGACAGATACGCAGTATTTT,CASPKRRGRTDTQYF
TRBJ1-2,TRBV7-9,NA,NA,TGTGCCAGCAGCTTAGCGTCTGCAGGGACCTATGGCTACACCTTC,CASSLASAGTYGYTF
TRBJ2-7,TRBV12-3/TRBV12-4,TRBD2,few,TGTGCCAGCAGTTTCATAACGGGGGGTGCAAACTTC,CASSFITGGANF
TRBJ1-1,TRBV19,NA,NA,TGTGCCAGTAGTATGAGGCAGGGAGACACTGAAGCTTTCTTT,CASSMRQGDTEAFF
TRBJ2-1,TRBV7-9,NA,NA,TGTGCCAGCAGCTCAAGGGGAGGGGGTAACAATGAGCAGTTCTTC,CASSSRGGGNNEQFF
TRBJ1-1,TRBV4-1,NA,NA,TGCGCCAGCAGAAGGGAGGTTAGCACTGAAGCTTTCTTT,CASRREVSTEAFF
TRBJ1-5,TRBV5-1,TRBD1,few,TGCGCCAGCAGCCTAGAGACAGGGGTCAATCAGCCCCAGCATTTT,CASSLETGVNQPQHF